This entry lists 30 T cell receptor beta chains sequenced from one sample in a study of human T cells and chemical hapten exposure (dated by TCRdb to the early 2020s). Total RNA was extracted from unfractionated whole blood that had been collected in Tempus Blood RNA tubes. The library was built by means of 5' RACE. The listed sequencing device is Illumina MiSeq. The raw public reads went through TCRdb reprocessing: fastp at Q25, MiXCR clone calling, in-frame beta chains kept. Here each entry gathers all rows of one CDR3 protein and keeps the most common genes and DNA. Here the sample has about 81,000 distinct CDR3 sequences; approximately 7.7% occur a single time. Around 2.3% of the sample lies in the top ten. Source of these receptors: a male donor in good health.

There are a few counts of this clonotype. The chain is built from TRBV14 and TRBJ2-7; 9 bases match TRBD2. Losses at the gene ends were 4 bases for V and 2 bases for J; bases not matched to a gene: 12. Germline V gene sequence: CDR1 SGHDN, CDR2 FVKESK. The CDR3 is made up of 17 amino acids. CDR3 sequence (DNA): TGTGCCAGCAGCCGGTTATTTAGCGGGAGTGGTCCCTACGAGCAGTACTTC. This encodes CASSRLFSGSGPYEQYF.

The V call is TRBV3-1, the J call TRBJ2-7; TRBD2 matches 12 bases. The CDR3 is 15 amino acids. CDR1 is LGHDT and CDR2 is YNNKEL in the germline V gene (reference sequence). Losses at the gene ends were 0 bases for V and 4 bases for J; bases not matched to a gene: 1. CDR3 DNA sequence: TGTGCCAGCAGCCAAGAGACTAGCGGGAGTTACGAGCAGTACTTC. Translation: CASSQETSGSYEQYF.

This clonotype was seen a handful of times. CDR3 protein: CSVGVSSWTDTQYF. CDR3 DNA: TGCAGCGTAGGGGTTAGCTCTTGGACAGATACGCAGTATTTT. The chain links TRBV29-1 to TRBJ2-3; the D gene is possibly TRBD1 (5 bases). The germline V and J ends were trimmed by 6 bases and 3 bases, with 16 bases remaining between them. Per the germline V gene, CDR1 is SQVTM and CDR2 is ANQGSEA. CDR3 length equals 14 residues.

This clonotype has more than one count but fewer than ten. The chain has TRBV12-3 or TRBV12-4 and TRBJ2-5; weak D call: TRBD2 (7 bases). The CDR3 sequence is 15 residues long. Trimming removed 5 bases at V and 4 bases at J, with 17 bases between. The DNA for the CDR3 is TGTGCCAGCAGTCCGAGGGGGGGGGGAGCAGAGACCCAGTACTTC. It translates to CASSPRGGGAETQYF.

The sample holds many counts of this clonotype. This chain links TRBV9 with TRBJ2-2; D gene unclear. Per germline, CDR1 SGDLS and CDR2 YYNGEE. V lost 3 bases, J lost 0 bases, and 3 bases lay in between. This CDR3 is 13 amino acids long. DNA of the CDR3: TGTGCCAGCAGCGATACGAACACCGGGGAGCTGTTTTTT. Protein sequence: CASSDTNTGELFF.

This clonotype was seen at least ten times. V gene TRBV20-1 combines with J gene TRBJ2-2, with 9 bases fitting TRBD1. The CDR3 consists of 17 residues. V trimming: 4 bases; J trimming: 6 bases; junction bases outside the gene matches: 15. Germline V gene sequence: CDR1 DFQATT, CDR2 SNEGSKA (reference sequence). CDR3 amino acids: CSAKPGQGSWLSGELFF. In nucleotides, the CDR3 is TGCAGTGCTAAACCGGGACAGGGCTCGTGGTTGTCCGGGGAGCTGTTTTTT.

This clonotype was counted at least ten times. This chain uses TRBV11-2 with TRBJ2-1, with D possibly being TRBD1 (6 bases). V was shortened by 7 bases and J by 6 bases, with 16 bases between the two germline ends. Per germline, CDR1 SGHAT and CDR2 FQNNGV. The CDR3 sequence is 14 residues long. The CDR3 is CASTLRGQFNEQFF. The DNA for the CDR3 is TGTGCCAGCACCCTCAGGGGTCAATTCAATGAGCAGTTCTTC. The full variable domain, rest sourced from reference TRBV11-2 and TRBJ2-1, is EAGVAQSPRYKIIEKRQSVAFWCNPISGHATLYWYQQILGQGPKLLIQFQNNGVVDDSQLPKDRFSAERLKGVDSTLKIQPAKLEDSAVYLCASTLRGQFNEQFFGPGTRLTVL.

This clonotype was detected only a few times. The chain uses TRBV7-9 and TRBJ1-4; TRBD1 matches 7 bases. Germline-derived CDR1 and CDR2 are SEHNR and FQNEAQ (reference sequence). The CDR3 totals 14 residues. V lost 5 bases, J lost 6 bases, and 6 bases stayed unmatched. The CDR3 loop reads CASSTMTGYEKLFF. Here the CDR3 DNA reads TGTGCCAGCAGCACTATGACAGGGTATGAAAAACTGTTTTTT.

CDR3 sequence (DNA): TGTGCCAGCAGTGCGGGGTTGGAGGTGCAGTACTTC. The encoded protein is CASSAGLEVQYF. The chain employs TRBV6-5 and TRBJ2-7; the D gene is possibly TRBD2 (6 bases). Trimming took off 5 bases at V and 9 bases at J, with 14 bases between the two ends. Germline V gene data show CDR1 as MNHEY and CDR2 as SVGAGI. CDR3 length equals 12 residues.

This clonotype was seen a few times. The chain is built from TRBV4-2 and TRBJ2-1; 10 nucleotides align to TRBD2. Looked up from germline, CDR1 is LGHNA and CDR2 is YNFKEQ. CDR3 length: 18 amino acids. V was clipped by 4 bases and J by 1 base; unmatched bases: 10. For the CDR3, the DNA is TGTGCCAGCAGCCCCCTGGGAGCGGGAGGGGGATCCTACAATGAGCAGTTCTTC. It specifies CASSPLGAGGGSYNEQFF.

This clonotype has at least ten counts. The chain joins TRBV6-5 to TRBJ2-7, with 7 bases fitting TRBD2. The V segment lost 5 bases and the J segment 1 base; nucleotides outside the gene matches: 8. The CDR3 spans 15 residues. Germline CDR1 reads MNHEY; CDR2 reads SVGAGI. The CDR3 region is CASSTQREKSYEQYF. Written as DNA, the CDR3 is TGTGCCAGCAGTACCCAGCGGGAAAAGTCCTACGAGCAGTACTTC.

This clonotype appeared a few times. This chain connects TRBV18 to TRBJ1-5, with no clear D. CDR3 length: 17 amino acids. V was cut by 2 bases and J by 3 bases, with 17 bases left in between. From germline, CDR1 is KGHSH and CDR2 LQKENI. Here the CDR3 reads CASSPKATYAPNQPQHF. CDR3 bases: TGTGCCAGCTCACCAAAGGCGACTTATGCGCCCAATCAGCCCCAGCATTTT.

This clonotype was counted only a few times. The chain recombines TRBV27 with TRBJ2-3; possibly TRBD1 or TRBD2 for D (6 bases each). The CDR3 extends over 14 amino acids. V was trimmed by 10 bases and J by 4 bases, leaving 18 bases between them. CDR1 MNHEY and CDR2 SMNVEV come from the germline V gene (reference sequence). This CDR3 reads CAIGLEGGSDTQYF. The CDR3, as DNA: TGTGCCATCGGTTTGGAGGGGGGCTCAGATACGCAGTATTTT.

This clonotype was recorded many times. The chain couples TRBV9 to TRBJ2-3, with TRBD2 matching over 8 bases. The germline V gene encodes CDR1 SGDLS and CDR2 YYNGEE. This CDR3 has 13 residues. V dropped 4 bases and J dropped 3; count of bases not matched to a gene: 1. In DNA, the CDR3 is TGTGCCAGCAGCCGACTAGCGACAGATACGCAGTATTTT. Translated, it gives CASSRLATDTQYF.

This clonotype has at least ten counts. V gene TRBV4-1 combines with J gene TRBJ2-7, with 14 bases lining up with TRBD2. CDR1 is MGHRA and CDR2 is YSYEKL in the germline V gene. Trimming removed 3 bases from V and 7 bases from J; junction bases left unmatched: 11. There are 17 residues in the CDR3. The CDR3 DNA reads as TGCGCCAGCAGCCAGAAGGGGGGACTAGCGGGAGCGATGGAGCAGTACTTC. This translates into CASSQKGGLAGAMEQYF.

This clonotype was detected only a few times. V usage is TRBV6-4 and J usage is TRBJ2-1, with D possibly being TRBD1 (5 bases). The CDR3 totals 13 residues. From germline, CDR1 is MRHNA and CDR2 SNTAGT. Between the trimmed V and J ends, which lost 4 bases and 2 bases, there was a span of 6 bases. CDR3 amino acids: CASSGGPYNEQFF. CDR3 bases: TGTGCCAGCAGTGGGGGCCCCTACAATGAGCAGTTCTTC.

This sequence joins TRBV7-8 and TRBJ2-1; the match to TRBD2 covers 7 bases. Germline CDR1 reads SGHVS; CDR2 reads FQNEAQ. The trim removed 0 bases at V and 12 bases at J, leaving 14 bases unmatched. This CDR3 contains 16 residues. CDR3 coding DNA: TGTGCCAGCAGCTTAGCGCGGCTAGCGGACACAATGGGGCAGTTCTTC. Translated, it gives CASSLARLADTMGQFF.

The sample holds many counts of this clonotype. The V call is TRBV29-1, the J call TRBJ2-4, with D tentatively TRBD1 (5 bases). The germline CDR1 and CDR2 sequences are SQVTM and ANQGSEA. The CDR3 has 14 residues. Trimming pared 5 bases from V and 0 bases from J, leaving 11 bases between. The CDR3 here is CSVSGSEAKNIQYF. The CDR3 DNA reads TGCAGCGTTTCAGGGTCTGAAGCCAAAAACATTCAGTACTTC. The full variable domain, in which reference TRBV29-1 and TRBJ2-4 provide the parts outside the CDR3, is SAVISQKPSRDICQRGTSLTIQCQVDSQVTMMFWYRQQPGQSLTLIATANQGSEATYESGFVIDKFPISRPNLTFSTLTVSNMSPEDSSIYLCSVSGSEAKNIQYFGAGTRLSVL.

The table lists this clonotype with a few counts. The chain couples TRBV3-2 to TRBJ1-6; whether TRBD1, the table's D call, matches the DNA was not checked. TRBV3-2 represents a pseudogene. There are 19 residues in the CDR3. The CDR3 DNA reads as TGTGCCAGCAGCCGGCCGGGACAGATCTTGAGATGGGTAGTGTCACCCCTCCACTTT. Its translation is CASSRPGQILRWVVSPLHF.

CDR3 sequence: CASSDQGVAGYTF. CDR3 nucleotide sequence: TGTGCCAGCAGTGATCAAGGGGTAGCTGGCTACACCTTC. The J gene is TRBJ1-2, the V gene TRBV25-1; tentative D call: TRBD1 (5 bases). Germline V gives CDR1 MGHDK, CDR2 SYGVNS. The CDR3 contains 13 residues. The V end was cut by 3 bases, the J end by 7 bases, with 12 bases between.

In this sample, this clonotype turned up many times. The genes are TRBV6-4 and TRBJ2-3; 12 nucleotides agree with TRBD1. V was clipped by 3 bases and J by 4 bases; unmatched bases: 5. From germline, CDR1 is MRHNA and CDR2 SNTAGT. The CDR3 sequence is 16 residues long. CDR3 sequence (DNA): TGTGCCAGCAGTGAATCCGGGACAGGGGGCGCAGATACGCAGTATTTT. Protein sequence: CASSESGTGGADTQYF.

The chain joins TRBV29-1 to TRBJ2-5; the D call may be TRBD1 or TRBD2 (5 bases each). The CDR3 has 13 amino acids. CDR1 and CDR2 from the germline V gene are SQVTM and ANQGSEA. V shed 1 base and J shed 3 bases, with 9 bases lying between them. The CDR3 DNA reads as TGCAGCGTTGAAGCTTTGGGGGAAGAGACCCAGTACTTC. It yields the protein CSVEALGEETQYF.

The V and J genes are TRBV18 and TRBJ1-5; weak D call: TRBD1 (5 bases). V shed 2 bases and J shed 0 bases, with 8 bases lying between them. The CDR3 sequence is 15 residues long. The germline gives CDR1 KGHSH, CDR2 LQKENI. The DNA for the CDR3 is TGTGCCAGCTCACCAGGGACGGATAGCAATCAGCCCCAGCATTTT. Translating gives CASSPGTDSNQPQHF. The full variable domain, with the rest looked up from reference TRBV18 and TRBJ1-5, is NAGVMQNPRHLVRRRGQEARLRCSPMKGHSHVYWYRQLPEEGLKFMVYLQKENIIDESGMPKERFSAEFPKEGPSILRIQQVVRGDSAAYFCASSPGTDSNQPQHFGDGTRLSIL.

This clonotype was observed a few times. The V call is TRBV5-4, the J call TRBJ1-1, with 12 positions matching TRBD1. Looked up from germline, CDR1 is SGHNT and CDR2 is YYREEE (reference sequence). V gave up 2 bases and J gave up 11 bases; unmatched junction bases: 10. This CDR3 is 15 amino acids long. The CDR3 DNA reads TGTGCCAGCAGCTTCCGGGACAGGGGGCCCGAGGGGGCTTTCTTT. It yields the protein CASSFRDRGPEGAFF. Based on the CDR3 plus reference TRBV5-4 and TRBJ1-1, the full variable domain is ETGVTQSPTHLIKTRGQQVTLRCSSQSGHNTVSWYQQALGQGPQFIFQYYREEENGRGNFPPRFSGLQFPNYSSELNVNALELDDSALYLCASSFRDRGPEGAFFGQGTRLTVV.

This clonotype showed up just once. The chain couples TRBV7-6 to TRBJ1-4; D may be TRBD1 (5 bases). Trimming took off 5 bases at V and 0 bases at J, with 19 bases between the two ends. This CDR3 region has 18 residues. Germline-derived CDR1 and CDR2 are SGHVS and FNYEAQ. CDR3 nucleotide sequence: TGTGCCAGCAGCGCTGGACACCACAGATATGCAACTAATGAAAAACTGTTTTTT. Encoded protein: CASSAGHHRYATNEKLFF.

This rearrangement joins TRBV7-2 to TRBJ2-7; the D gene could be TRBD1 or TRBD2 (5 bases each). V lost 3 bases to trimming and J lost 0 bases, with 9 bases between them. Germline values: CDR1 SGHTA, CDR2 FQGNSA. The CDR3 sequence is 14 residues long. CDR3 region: CASSLGDVSYEQYF. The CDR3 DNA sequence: TGTGCCAGCAGCTTGGGGGACGTCTCCTACGAGCAGTACTTC.

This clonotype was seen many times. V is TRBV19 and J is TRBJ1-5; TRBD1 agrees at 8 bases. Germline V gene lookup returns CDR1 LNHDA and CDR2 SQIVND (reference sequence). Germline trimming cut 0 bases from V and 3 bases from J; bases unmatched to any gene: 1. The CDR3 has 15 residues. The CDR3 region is CASSIEGQVNQPQHF. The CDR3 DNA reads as TGTGCCAGTAGTATAGAGGGACAGGTCAATCAGCCCCAGCATTTT.

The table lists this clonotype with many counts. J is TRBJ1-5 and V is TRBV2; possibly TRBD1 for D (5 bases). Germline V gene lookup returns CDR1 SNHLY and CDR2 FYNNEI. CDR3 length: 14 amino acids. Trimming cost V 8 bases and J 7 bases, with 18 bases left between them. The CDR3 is CASSTAGRLQPQHF. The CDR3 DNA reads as TGTGCCAGCTCAACTGCAGGGAGACTACAGCCCCAGCATTTT.

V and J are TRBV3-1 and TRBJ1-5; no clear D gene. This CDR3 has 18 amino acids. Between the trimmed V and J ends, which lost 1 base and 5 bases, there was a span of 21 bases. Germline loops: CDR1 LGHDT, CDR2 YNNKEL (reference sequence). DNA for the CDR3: TGTGCCAGCAGCCAAGGTTATCCCCCGACTCAGCGGGATCAGCCCCAGCATTTT. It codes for CASSQGYPPTQRDQPQHF.

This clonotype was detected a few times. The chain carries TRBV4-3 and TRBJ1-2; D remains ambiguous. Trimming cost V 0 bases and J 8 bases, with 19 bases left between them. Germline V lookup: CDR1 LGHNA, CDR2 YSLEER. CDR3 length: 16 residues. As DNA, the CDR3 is TGCGCCAGCAGCCAAGATGTTAAGGTATCGTCGAAAGGCTACACCTTC. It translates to CASSQDVKVSSKGYTF.